This T cell receptor (beta chain) is drawn from a study of T cells after yellow fever vaccination. Study background: Each low-cell-number fraction was prepared by means of SMART-Seq v4 Ultra Low Input.

Germline CDR1 MNHEY, CDR2 SVGEGT. CDR3 length equals 14 residues. With 6 bases removed from V and 1 base from J, the gap between germline ends came to 13 bases. Regarding the study as a whole: Among primary-vaccination clones, most reappeared after the booster, at 95% to 96% for CD4 and around 90% for CD8.

For TCR, cDNA came from 5'RACE template switching, which added a universal primer site and UMIs. TCRdb analysed the 5' RACE reads with MiXCR anew, one entry per CDR3 protein. The sample contains some 350,000 distinct CDR3 sequences, 6.2% of which appear only once. The sample holds a few counts of this clonotype. Its antigen remains unknown. The sample was PBMCs, taken 5 days after the yellow fever booster vaccination. The chain links TRBV6-2 or TRBV6-3 to TRBJ2-7; weak D call: TRBD1 (5 bases). The TCR originated in a man in his thirties or forties who received the YFV17D yellow fever vaccine. The CDR3 sequence is CASSSMTDSYEQYF. CDR3 nucleotide sequence: TGTGCCAGCAGCTCGATGACAGATTCCTACGAGCAGTACTTC.